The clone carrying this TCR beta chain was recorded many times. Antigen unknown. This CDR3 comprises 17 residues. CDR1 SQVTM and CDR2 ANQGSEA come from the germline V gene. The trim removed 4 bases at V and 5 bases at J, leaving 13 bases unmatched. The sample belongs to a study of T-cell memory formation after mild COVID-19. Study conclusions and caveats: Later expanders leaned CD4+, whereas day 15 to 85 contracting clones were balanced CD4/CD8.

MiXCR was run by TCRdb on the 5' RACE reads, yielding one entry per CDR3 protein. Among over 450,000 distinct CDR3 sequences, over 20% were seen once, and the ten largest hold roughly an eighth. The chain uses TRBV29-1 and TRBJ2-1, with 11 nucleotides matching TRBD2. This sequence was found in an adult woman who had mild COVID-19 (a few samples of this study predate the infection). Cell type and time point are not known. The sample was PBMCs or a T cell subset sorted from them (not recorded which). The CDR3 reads CSVGPITSGSWNNEQFF. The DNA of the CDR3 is TGCAGCGTTGGCCCAATAACTAGCGGGAGTTGGAACAATGAGCAGTTCTTC.